This T cell receptor beta chain emerged from a study of shared clonotypes between healthy human individuals. Overall study: For every donor, three CD4 naive, three CD4 memory, two CD8 naive and one CD8 memory plates were used.

As regards this clone: The antigen is unknown.

Terminally differentiated effector memory CD45RA+ cells were excluded by CCR7 positive selection of CD45RO-negative cells. Healthy adults negative for HIV, lacking recent acute infections or vaccinations, served as donors. The study's findings and limits: The study drew on few donors, limiting represented genetic and exposure-history diversity. Sampling covered nothing but blood. Tissue TCR repertoires likely differ from those found in blood.

The CDR3 consists of 12 residues. The V and J ends lost 3 bases and 11 bases, in that order; junction bases with no gene match: 3. The germline gives CDR1 SGHNT, CDR2 YYREEE (reference sequence). The repertoire was sequenced with immunoSEQ multiplex PCR; TCRdb's copy has only in-frame clones and lacks some. In the table there are some 2.1 million clones, about 95% of which are singletons. Sequencing was performed on naive CD8+ T cells sorted from blood. The chain recombines TRBV5-4 with TRBJ2-4; 9 nucleotides align to TRBD1. The receptor comes from a man in his late teens or twenties in good health. CDR3 region: CASSWGQGLQYF. DNA for the CDR3: TGTGCCAGCAGCTGGGGACAGGGCCTTCAGTACTTC.